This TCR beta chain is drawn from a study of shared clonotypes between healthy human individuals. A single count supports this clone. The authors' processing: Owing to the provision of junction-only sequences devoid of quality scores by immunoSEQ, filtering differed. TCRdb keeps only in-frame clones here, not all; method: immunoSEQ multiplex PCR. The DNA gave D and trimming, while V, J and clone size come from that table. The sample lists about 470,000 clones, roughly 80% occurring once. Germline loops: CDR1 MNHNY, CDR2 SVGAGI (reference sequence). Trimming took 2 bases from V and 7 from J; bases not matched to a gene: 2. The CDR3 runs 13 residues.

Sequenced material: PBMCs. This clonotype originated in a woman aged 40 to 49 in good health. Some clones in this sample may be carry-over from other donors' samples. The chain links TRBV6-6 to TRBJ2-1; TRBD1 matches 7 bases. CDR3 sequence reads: CASSYPTGNEQFF. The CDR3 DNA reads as TGTGCCAGCAGTTACCCGACAGGGAATGAGCAGTTCTTC.